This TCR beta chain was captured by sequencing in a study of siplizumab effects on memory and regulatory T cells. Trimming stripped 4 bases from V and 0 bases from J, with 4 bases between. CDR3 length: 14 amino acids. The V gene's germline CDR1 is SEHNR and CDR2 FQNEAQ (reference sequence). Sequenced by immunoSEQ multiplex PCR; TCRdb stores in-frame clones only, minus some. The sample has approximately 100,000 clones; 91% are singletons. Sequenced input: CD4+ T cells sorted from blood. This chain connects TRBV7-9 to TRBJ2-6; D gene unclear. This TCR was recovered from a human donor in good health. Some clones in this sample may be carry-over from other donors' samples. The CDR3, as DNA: TGTGCCAGCAGCTCTATCTCTGGGGCCAACGTCCTGACTTTC. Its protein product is CASSSISGANVLTF.